The 21 T cell receptor beta chains listed next were all sequenced from one sample in a study of blood T cells in healthy people across ages. The authors ran a second PCR of about 7 to 11 cycles using a sample-barcoded 5' primer and a J-beta primer mix. TCRdb re-called the 5' RACE reads through MiXCR, storing one row per CDR3 protein. The repertoire holds some 1.8 million distinct CDR3 sequences, with approximately 39% as singletons. Material: blood. The receptors here all came from a human donor in good health.

The CDR3 nucleotides read TGCGCCAGCAGCTTGGGATCATTCGTCAGCTCCAGAAGACAGTTCTTC. Its protein product is CASSLGSFVSSRRQFF. The chain links TRBV5-1 to TRBJ2-1, with no clear D. CDR1 and CDR2 from the germline V gene are SGHRS and YFSETQ. The CDR3 is 16 amino acids. Trimming pared 0 bases from V and 13 bases from J, leaving 23 bases between.

This chain links TRBV7-8 with TRBJ2-7, with unresolved D. Trimming removed 2 bases at V and 0 bases at J, with 8 bases between. Per the germline V gene, CDR1 is SGHVS and CDR2 is FQNEAQ. The CDR3 sequence is 14 residues long. In DNA, the CDR3 is TGTGCCAGCAGCTTAAGAGAGGCCTCCTACGAGCAGTACTTC. Translated, it gives CASSLREASYEQYF.

The chain joins TRBV18 to TRBJ2-1, with 10 bases matching TRBD1. Germline-derived CDR1 and CDR2 are KGHSH and LQKENI. The V gene end was trimmed by 5 bases and the J gene end by 7 bases; junction bases not matched to a gene: 5. The CDR3 covers 14 residues. CDR3 region: CASSAMGQGNEQFF. For the CDR3, the DNA is TGTGCCAGCTCAGCGATGGGACAGGGGAATGAGCAGTTCTTC.

The table lists this clonotype with a count of one. The rearrangement joins TRBV7-2 to TRBJ1-1, with a possible D match to TRBD1 (5 bases). Per germline, CDR1 SGHTA and CDR2 FQGNSA. Deletions cut 3 bases from V and 0 bases from J, with 11 bases between. This CDR3 spans 15 amino acids. The CDR3 loop is CASSFQTAMNTEAFF. The DNA of the CDR3 is TGTGCCAGCAGCTTCCAGACAGCCATGAACACTGAAGCTTTCTTT.

This chain links TRBV7-4 with TRBJ1-2; D is unclear. Trimming took 1 base from V and 2 from J, leaving 11 bases between them. The length of the CDR3 is 15 residues. Germline V gene lookup returns CDR1 SGHVT and CDR2 SQSDAQ. The CDR3 sequence is CASSLVFAANYGYTF. The DNA of the CDR3 is TGTGCCAGCAGCTTAGTTTTTGCAGCAAACTATGGCTACACCTTC.

This clonotype was counted ten times or more. The rearrangement uses TRBV6-1 and TRBJ2-6; no clear D. V shed 1 base and J shed 2 bases, with 3 bases lying between them. Germline loops: CDR1 MNHNS, CDR2 SASEGT. The length of the CDR3 is 14 residues. The CDR3 nucleotides are TGTGCCAGCAGTGAAGGGGCTGGGGCCAACGTCCTGACTTTC. Protein product: CASSEGAGANVLTF.

J is TRBJ2-1 and V is TRBV7-9; 10 positions match TRBD2. TRBJ2-7 explains the end of the DNA better; the J call may be wrong. Germline CDR1 and CDR2: SEHNR and FQNEAQ (reference sequence). There are 17 residues in the CDR3. CDR3 amino acids: CASSLVASGGSYNEQYF. CDR3 coding DNA: TGTGCCAGCAGCTTAGTAGCTAGCGGGGGCTCCTACAATGAGCAGTACTTC.

The chain couples TRBV20-1 to TRBJ2-1; 13 bases fit TRBD2. J lost 0 bases, V lost 1 base, and 6 bases had no gene match. The CDR3 is 18 residues long. The germline V gene encodes CDR1 DFQATT and CDR2 SNEGSKA (reference sequence). This CDR3 is CSARVTSGGKSSYNEQFF. The CDR3 coding sequence is TGCAGTGCTAGAGTGACTAGCGGGGGGAAAAGCTCCTACAATGAGCAGTTCTTC.

This clonotype was detected a few times. CDR3 sequence: CASSQPDRLGYGYTF. Written as DNA, the CDR3 is TGCGCCAGCAGCCAACCTGACCGACTAGGCTATGGCTACACCTTC. V gene TRBV4-1 combines with J gene TRBJ1-2; D gene unclear. This CDR3 is 15 amino acids long. CDR1 is MGHRA, CDR2 YSYEKL, per germline. V shed 2 bases and J shed 4 bases, with 14 bases lying between them.

The chain couples TRBV20-1 to TRBJ1-2; perhaps TRBD1 as D (5 bases). Trimming pared 6 bases from V and 3 bases from J, leaving 20 bases between. The CDR3 is 15 residues long. Germline CDR1 is DFQATT and CDR2 is SNEGSKA (reference sequence). This chain's CDR3 is CSAGAEGPTDYGYTF. Written as DNA, the CDR3 is TGCAGTGCGGGTGCGGAGGGGCCCACAGACTATGGCTACACCTTC.

The chain is built from TRBV29-1 and TRBJ2-1; D ambiguous. CDR1 is SQVTM and CDR2 is ANQGSEA in the germline V gene. Between the trimmed V and J ends, which lost 0 bases and 5 bases, there was a span of 8 bases. The CDR3 runs to 13 residues. CDR3 sequence reads: CSVEEVNHNEQFF. In DNA, the CDR3 is TGCAGCGTTGAAGAAGTGAACCACAATGAGCAGTTCTTC.

About this clonotype: A read error may produce the germline difference seen at one junction end. The gene calls are TRBV12-3 or TRBV12-4 and TRBJ1-1; D is ambiguous. The CDR3 sequence is 15 residues long. The CDR3 loop reads CAGSRDPQSNTEAFF. The CDR3 nucleotides read TGTGCCGGCAGTCGAGACCCCCAGAGCAACACTGAAGCTTTCTTT.

V gene TRBV7-2 combines with J gene TRBJ2-7; 9 positions agree with TRBD2. The CDR3 runs 14 residues. The junction had 7 bases not matched to a gene; V was cut back by 8 bases and J by 2 bases. From germline, CDR1 is SGHTA and CDR2 FQGNSA. CDR3 sequence reads: CASQRGGGAYEQYF. The CDR3 DNA reads TGTGCCAGCCAAAGGGGCGGGGGGGCCTACGAGCAGTACTTC.

V usage is TRBV27 and J usage is TRBJ1-5; possible D gene TRBD1, 6 bases. V was cut by 6 bases and J by 4 bases, with 13 bases left in between. Germline lookup yields CDR1 MNHEY and CDR2 SMNVEV (reference sequence). This CDR3 region has 14 residues. The CDR3 DNA is TGTGCCAGCAGCTCACAGGGAGAAAATCAGCCCCAGCATTTT. Its translation is CASSSQGENQPQHF.

This clonotype was counted between two and nine times. This chain connects TRBV7-6 to TRBJ2-7; 7 bases fit TRBD2. CDR1 and CDR2 from the germline V gene are SGHVS and FNYEAQ. Unmatched junction bases numbered 13, after V lost 4 bases and J lost 4 bases. There are 16 residues in the CDR3. As DNA, the CDR3 is TGTGCCAGCAGCTACCCCTCCGGCGGGGGTCGGTACGAGCAGTACTTC. The encoded protein is CASSYPSGGGRYEQYF.

This clonotype was observed at least ten times. The gene calls are TRBV29-1 and TRBJ2-5; 8 nucleotides agree with TRBD2. Per the germline V gene, CDR1 is SQVTM and CDR2 is ANQGSEA. With V trimmed by 4 bases and J by 2 bases, 3 bases remained unmatched. This CDR3 is 13 amino acids long. The CDR3 is CSVAAGGQETQYF. DNA of the CDR3: TGCAGCGTTGCGGCGGGGGGACAAGAGACCCAGTACTTC. The variable domain in full, with the rest retrieved from reference TRBV29-1 and TRBJ2-5, is SAVISQKPSRDICQRGTSLTIQCQVDSQVTMMFWYRQQPGQSLTLIATANQGSEATYESGFVIDKFPISRPNLTFSTLTVSNMSPEDSSIYLCSVAAGGQETQYFGPGTRLLVL.

This clonotype was observed a few times. V is TRBV6-1 and J is TRBJ2-5; weak D call: TRBD1 (5 bases). Trimming pared 7 bases from V and 0 bases from J, leaving 12 bases between. The CDR3 is 14 amino acids. Germline CDR1 and CDR2: MNHNS and SASEGT. CDR3 protein: CASNWGNDQETQYF. The CDR3 DNA reads TGTGCCAGCAATTGGGGCAACGACCAAGAGACCCAGTACTTC.

The chain recombines TRBV7-9 with TRBJ2-1, with D perhaps matching TRBD2 (6 bases). The V end was cut by 5 bases, the J end by 10 bases, with 15 bases between. The CDR3 is made up of 13 amino acids. The germline V gene has CDR1 SEHNR and CDR2 FQNEAQ (reference sequence). For the CDR3, the DNA is TGTGCCAGCAGCCTCCCCGGAGGGGCAGAGCAGTTCTTC. It encodes CASSLPGGAEQFF. Together with reference TRBV7-9 and TRBJ2-1, the CDR3 gives the full variable domain: DTGVSQNPRHKITKRGQNVTFRCDPISEHNRLYWYRQTLGQGPEFLTYFQNEAQLEKSRLLSDRFSAERPKGSFSTLEIQRTEQGDSAMYLCASSLPGGAEQFFGPGTRLTVL.

The J gene is TRBJ1-5, the V gene TRBV6-2 or TRBV6-3, with a possible D match to TRBD1 (5 bases). CDR3 length equals 14 residues. V lost 1 base to trimming and J lost 5 bases, with 9 bases between them. The germline CDR1 and CDR2 sequences are MNHEY and SVGEGT. The CDR3 sequence is CASSYLGEHQPQHF. The CDR3, as DNA: TGTGCCAGCAGTTACTTGGGGGAGCATCAGCCCCAGCATTTT.

As regards this clonotype: The germline gene is not matched at one end of the junction; a read error may be the cause. V usage is TRBV6-5 and J usage is TRBJ2-5, with a weak D call TRBD2 (6 bases). Germline V gene lookup returns CDR1 MNHEY and CDR2 SVGAGI. The CDR3 has 13 residues. This CDR3 reads CASSYDGGETRYF. Written as DNA, the CDR3 is TGTGCCAGCAGTTACGACGGCGGGGAGACCCGGTACTTC.

V gene TRBV10-3 combines with J gene TRBJ2-7; 9 nucleotides align to TRBD1. This CDR3 has 16 residues. Germline loops: CDR1 ENHRY, CDR2 SYGVKD. J lost 3 bases, V lost 4 bases, and 10 bases had no gene match. Written as DNA, the CDR3 is TGTGCCATCAGTGCAGACCCGGGACAGGGCCGCTACGAGCAGTACTTC. The encoded protein is CAISADPGQGRYEQYF.